These 30 T cell receptor beta chains were sequenced from one sample in a study of T cells in localized non-small cell lung cancer. Sequenced by immunoSEQ multiplex PCR; TCRdb stores in-frame clones only, minus some. This sample has about 33,000 clones, with roughly 90% found just once. The source material was peripheral blood, sampled before any cancer treatment. The source is a man between 35 and 75 years old with stage I lung adenocarcinoma.

J is TRBJ1-2 and V is TRBV29-1; TRBD1 matches at 10 bases. Trimming at V came to 0 bases and at J to 3 bases, leaving 4 bases not matched to a gene. The CDR3 runs to 15 residues. Germline-derived CDR1 and CDR2 are SQVTM and ANQGSEA. Written as DNA, the CDR3 is TGCAGCGTTGAAGAGAGGGACAGGGGCGACTATGGCTACACCTTC. Protein product: CSVEERDRGDYGYTF.

The J gene is TRBJ1-2, the V gene TRBV5-8, with TRBD1 identical over 9 bases. The CDR3 is 13 residues long. Germline V gene lookup returns CDR1 SGHTS and CDR2 YDEGEE. J gave up 5 bases and V 6 bases, and 5 bases lay outside the gene matches. The CDR3 loop is CASNEQGAYGYTF. CDR3 nucleotides: TGTGCCAGCAATGAACAGGGGGCATATGGCTACACCTTC.

J is TRBJ2-7 and V is TRBV11-3; 7 positions match TRBD1. Trimming cost V 3 bases and J 6 bases; bases outside gene matches: 8. Germline loops: CDR1 SGHNT, CDR2 YENEEA. The CDR3 covers 14 residues. The CDR3 DNA follows: TGTGCCAGCAGCTTCGAACACCACAGGGGCGAGCAGTACTTC. This encodes CASSFEHHRGEQYF.

This chain connects TRBV6-5 to TRBJ1-2; the D is unclear. CDR1 and CDR2 (germline): MNHEY, SVGAGI. The CDR3 extends over 13 amino acids. V lost 4 bases and J lost 6, with 12 bases in between. The CDR3 nucleotides read TGTGCCAGCAGTTTTCTGGACTGGAATGGCTACACCTTC. This codes for CASSFLDWNGYTF.

This chain connects TRBV2 to TRBJ1-6, with 8 bases lining up with TRBD1. Unmatched junction bases numbered 10, after V lost 6 bases and J lost 9 bases. CDR3 length equals 15 residues. Germline V gives CDR1 SNHLY, CDR2 FYNNEI. Here the CDR3 reads CASRLDRGLGSPLHF. CDR3 in DNA: TGTGCCAGCAGGCTTGACAGGGGATTGGGTTCACCCCTCCACTTT.

The chain links TRBV6-1 to TRBJ2-3, with 8 positions matching TRBD2. Germline CDR1 reads MNHNS; CDR2 reads SASEGT. The CDR3 totals 16 residues. V trimming: 0 bases; J trimming: 2 bases; junction bases outside the gene matches: 4. CDR3 in amino acids: CASSEASGGPTDTQYF. CDR3 nucleotide sequence: TGTGCCAGCAGTGAAGCGTCGGGGGGGCCCACAGATACGCAGTATTTT.

V usage is TRBV5-5 and J usage is TRBJ2-2, with 11 bases matching TRBD2. The germline gives CDR1 SGHKS, CDR2 YYEKEE (reference sequence). The junction had 3 bases not matched to a gene; V was cut back by 4 bases and J by 4 bases. There are 15 residues in the CDR3. As DNA, the CDR3 is TGTGCCAGCAGCCCCCTAGCGGGGGGCACCGGGGAGCTGTTTTTT. Amino acid sequence: CASSPLAGGTGELFF.

This chain joins TRBV6-5 and TRBJ2-7; no firm D call. CDR3 length equals 14 residues. Trimming stripped 6 bases from V and 2 bases from J, with 14 bases between. Per the germline V gene, CDR1 is MNHEY and CDR2 is SVGAGI. Written as DNA, the CDR3 is TGTGCCAGCAGCCCCCGGGTCCCGGCCTACGAGCAGTACTTC. It is translated as CASSPRVPAYEQYF.

This clone was recorded once. V and J are TRBV27 and TRBJ2-5; the match to TRBD1 covers 7 bases. CDR3 size: 14 residues. V shed 5 bases and J 1 base; nucleotides not matched to a gene: 4. The germline V gene encodes CDR1 MNHEY and CDR2 SMNVEV (reference sequence). The CDR3, as DNA: TGTGCCAGCAGTCATAACAGGGGCCAAGAGACCCAGTACTTC. Protein product: CASSHNRGQETQYF.

This chain joins TRBV27 and TRBJ2-7; D gene ambiguous. Germline CDR1 reads MNHEY; CDR2 reads SMNVEV (reference sequence). The CDR3 totals 14 residues. V dropped 3 bases and J dropped 0 bases, with 9 bases sitting between them. The CDR3 here is CASSLNSLSYEQYF. As DNA, the CDR3 is TGTGCCAGCAGTTTGAACAGCCTCTCCTACGAGCAGTACTTC.

There are a few counts of this clone. The rearrangement links TRBV19 to TRBJ2-5; no definite D call. CDR3 size: 14 residues. Germline V CDR1 and CDR2: LNHDA, SQIVND (reference sequence). V lost 4 bases, J lost 0 bases, and 9 bases lay in between. This chain's CDR3 is CASSTIVYQETQYF. The DNA for the CDR3 is TGTGCCAGTAGTACGATAGTGTACCAAGAGACCCAGTACTTC.

This chain joins TRBV6-5 and TRBJ1-5; D is perhaps TRBD1 (5 bases). The CDR3 is 13 residues long. Germline assignment: CDR1 MNHEY and CDR2 SVGAGI. V lost 4 bases to trimming and J lost 2 bases, with 6 bases between them. The CDR3 coding sequence is TGTGCCAGCAGTTTGACAGGCAATCAGCCCCAGCATTTT. This encodes CASSLTGNQPQHF.

The gene calls are TRBV5-1 and TRBJ1-2; TRBD1 matches at 10 bases. The CDR3 covers 15 residues. Losses at the gene ends were 0 bases for V and 4 bases for J; bases not matched to a gene: 3. The germline gives CDR1 SGHRS, CDR2 YFSETQ. The CDR3 region has the DNA TGCGCCAGCAGCTTGGGAGGGACAGGGGTCTATGGCTACACCTTC. Protein product: CASSLGGTGVYGYTF.

V gene TRBV7-8 combines with J gene TRBJ2-5, with D possibly called TRBD1 or TRBD2 (6 bases each). The CDR3 is made up of 15 amino acids. Trimming shortened V by 7 bases and J by 0 bases, and 15 bases separated the two germline ends. The germline V gene has CDR1 SGHVS and CDR2 FQNEAQ. DNA for the CDR3: TGTGCCAGCAACCCCAGGGGAGGCTACCAAGAGACCCAGTACTTC. This sequence encodes CASNPRGGYQETQYF.

This chain links TRBV2 with TRBJ1-3, with 10 bases aligning to TRBD1. Germline assignment: CDR1 SNHLY and CDR2 FYNNEI. The CDR3 is 15 amino acids. V gave up 1 base and J gave up 6 bases; unmatched junction bases: 3. CDR3 coding DNA: TGTGCCAGCAGTGAAGTGGGGACAGGGGAAAACACCATATATTTT. Translation: CASSEVGTGENTIYF. Full variable domain (missing parts from reference TRBV2 and TRBJ1-3): EPEVTQTPSHQVTQMGQEVILRCVPISNHLYFYWYRQILGQKVEFLVSFYNNEISEKSEIFDDQFSVERPDGSNFTLKIRSTKLEDSAMYFCASSEVGTGENTIYFGEGSWLTVV.

The V gene is TRBV30, the J gene TRBJ1-3, with D tentatively TRBD1 (6 bases). The CDR3 totals 15 residues. V was cut by 4 bases and J by 0 bases, with 13 bases left in between. Per the germline V gene, CDR1 is GTSNPN and CDR2 is SVGIG (reference sequence). The CDR3 bases are TGTGCCTGGAACAGGGACGAGTTCTCTGGAAACACCATATATTTT. It encodes CAWNRDEFSGNTIYF. Full variable domain (remainder filled in from reference TRBV30 and TRBJ1-3): SQTIHQWPATLVQPVGSPLSLECTVEGTSNPNLYWYRQAAGRGLQLLFYSVGIGQISSEVPQNLSASRPQDRQFILSSKKLLLSDSGFYLCAWNRDEFSGNTIYFGEGSWLTVV.

The V call is TRBV5-1, the J call TRBJ2-7; 11 bases agree with TRBD1. CDR3 size: 15 residues. Germline assignment: CDR1 SGHRS and CDR2 YFSETQ. The J segment lost 4 bases and the V segment lost 4 bases, leaving 7 bases of the junction unmatched. CDR3 DNA sequence: TGCGCCAGCAGCCCTAGGACAGGGGGCATATACGAGCAGTACTTC. This gives the protein CASSPRTGGIYEQYF.

This clone was seen only once. V usage is TRBV5-1 and J usage is TRBJ1-5, with D tentatively TRBD1 (5 bases). With 3 bases removed from V and 10 bases from J, the gap between germline ends came to 14 bases. Germline CDR1 and CDR2: SGHRS and YFSETQ. This CDR3 has 13 amino acids. CDR3 coding DNA: TGCGCCAGCAGCTCGAGCTTCGGGGGACCCCAGCATTTT. This translates into CASSSSFGGPQHF.

This clone has only a few counts. The gene calls are TRBV6-6 and TRBJ1-1; D not certain. Trimming pared 6 bases from V and 1 base from J, leaving 6 bases between. CDR1 MNHNY and CDR2 SVGAGI come from the germline V gene (reference sequence). This CDR3 has 12 residues. CDR3 residues: CASSQENTEAFF. The CDR3 region has the DNA TGTGCCAGCAGCCAGGAGAACACTGAAGCTTTCTTT.

The chain has TRBV6-1 and TRBJ1-1; a weak D match, TRBD1 (5 bases). Per germline, CDR1 MNHNS and CDR2 SASEGT. The CDR3 is 13 residues long. The germline V and J ends were trimmed by 6 bases and 4 bases, with 12 bases remaining between them. The CDR3 reads CASSGAVGTEAFF. The CDR3 DNA reads TGTGCCAGCAGCGGGGCAGTGGGCACTGAAGCTTTCTTT.

This rearrangement joins TRBV14 to TRBJ1-1; D perhaps matches TRBD1 (5 bases). Trimming cost V 0 bases and J 8 bases, with 13 bases left between them. The CDR3 loop spans 14 amino acids. Germline assignment: CDR1 SGHDN and CDR2 FVKESK. For the CDR3, the DNA is TGTGCCAGCAGCCAAGACAGGGCGCCGGGGGAAGCTTTCTTT. Translation: CASSQDRAPGEAFF.

This clone was recorded a few times. V usage is TRBV11-2 and J usage is TRBJ1-2; D perhaps matches TRBD1 (5 bases). V was cut by 5 bases and J by 8 bases, with 15 bases left in between. The CDR3 extends over 13 amino acids. CDR1 is SGHAT, CDR2 FQNNGV, per germline. The DNA for the CDR3 is TGTGCCAGCAGCCCGGGGGTACAGTGGGGCTACACCTTC. Protein product: CASSPGVQWGYTF. The whole variable domain, remainder taken from reference TRBV11-2 and TRBJ1-2, is EAGVAQSPRYKIIEKRQSVAFWCNPISGHATLYWYQQILGQGPKLLIQFQNNGVVDDSQLPKDRFSAERLKGVDSTLKIQPAKLEDSAVYLCASSPGVQWGYTFGSGTRLTVV.

CDR3 nucleotide sequence: TGTGCCAGCAGTTCTGACCCCACTGAAGCTTTCTTT. It encodes CASSSDPTEAFF. The chain links TRBV5-8 to TRBJ1-1; D is uncertain. Germline values: CDR1 SGHTS, CDR2 YDEGEE. The V gene lost 5 bases and the J gene lost 4 bases, with 9 bases spanning the gap. The CDR3 totals 12 residues.

The J gene is TRBJ1-2, the V gene TRBV19; 7 nucleotides agree with TRBD1. The CDR3 spans 15 residues. Looked up from germline, CDR1 is LNHDA and CDR2 is SQIVND (reference sequence). Trimming removed 11 bases from V and 6 bases from J; junction bases left unmatched: 18. CDR3 protein: CASLQERGRDHGYTF. The CDR3 DNA is TGTGCCTCCTTACAGGAGAGGGGGCGCGATCATGGCTACACCTTC.

This clone appeared a single time. The chain has TRBV5-1 and TRBJ2-5; 12 nucleotides line up with TRBD2. CDR1 and CDR2 (germline): SGHRS, YFSETQ. With 0 bases clipped from V and 4 bases from J, the junction kept 7 bases outside the gene matches. This CDR3 comprises 17 residues. CDR3 in amino acids: CASSLAPSGGASETQYF. CDR3 DNA: TGCGCCAGCAGCTTGGCACCTAGCGGGGGGGCCTCAGAGACCCAGTACTTC.

CDR3 DNA sequence: TGTGCCAGCAGCCTTGGTCTCGGTGAAGCTTTCTTT. This gives the protein CASSLGLGEAFF. The chain employs TRBV5-6 and TRBJ1-1; D is unresolved. Trimming pared 4 bases from V and 7 bases from J, leaving 11 bases between. The CDR3 covers 12 residues. Germline V gene lookup returns CDR1 SGHDT and CDR2 YYEEEE.

The chain links TRBV27 to TRBJ1-5; 7 nucleotides line up with TRBD1. CDR1 MNHEY and CDR2 SMNVEV come from the germline V gene (reference sequence). V dropped 6 bases and J dropped 5; count of bases not matched to a gene: 7. The CDR3 extends over 14 amino acids. CDR3 in DNA: TGTGCCAGCAGCAAGACAGGGCCCTATCAGCCCCAGCATTTT. Protein product: CASSKTGPYQPQHF.

The chain is built from TRBV7-2 and TRBJ1-6; a possible D gene is TRBD1 (5 bases). The CDR3 sequence is 15 residues long. Trimming cost V 1 base and J 6 bases, with 10 bases left between them. Germline values: CDR1 SGHTA, CDR2 FQGNSA. The CDR3 reads CASSLEGRGNSPLHF. In DNA, the CDR3 is TGTGCCAGCAGCTTAGAGGGAAGGGGTAATTCACCCCTCCACTTT.

The chain uses TRBV2 and TRBJ2-7, with D maybe TRBD1 (6 bases). The CDR3 runs 14 residues. CDR1 and CDR2 (germline): SNHLY, FYNNEI. The V end lost 2 bases, the J end lost 2 bases, and 10 bases lay between the germline ends. The CDR3 is CASSEPRGTYEQYF. In nucleotides, the CDR3 is TGTGCCAGCAGTGAACCGAGGGGGACCTACGAGCAGTACTTC.

The rearrangement uses TRBV5-1 and TRBJ2-1; TRBD1 might be the D (5 bases). CDR1 is SGHRS and CDR2 is YFSETQ in the germline V gene. The CDR3 runs to 13 residues. V gave up 1 base and J gave up 8 bases, with 10 bases separating them. Here the CDR3 reads CASSLQGSHEQFF. DNA for the CDR3: TGCGCCAGCAGCTTGCAGGGTTCTCATGAGCAGTTCTTC.